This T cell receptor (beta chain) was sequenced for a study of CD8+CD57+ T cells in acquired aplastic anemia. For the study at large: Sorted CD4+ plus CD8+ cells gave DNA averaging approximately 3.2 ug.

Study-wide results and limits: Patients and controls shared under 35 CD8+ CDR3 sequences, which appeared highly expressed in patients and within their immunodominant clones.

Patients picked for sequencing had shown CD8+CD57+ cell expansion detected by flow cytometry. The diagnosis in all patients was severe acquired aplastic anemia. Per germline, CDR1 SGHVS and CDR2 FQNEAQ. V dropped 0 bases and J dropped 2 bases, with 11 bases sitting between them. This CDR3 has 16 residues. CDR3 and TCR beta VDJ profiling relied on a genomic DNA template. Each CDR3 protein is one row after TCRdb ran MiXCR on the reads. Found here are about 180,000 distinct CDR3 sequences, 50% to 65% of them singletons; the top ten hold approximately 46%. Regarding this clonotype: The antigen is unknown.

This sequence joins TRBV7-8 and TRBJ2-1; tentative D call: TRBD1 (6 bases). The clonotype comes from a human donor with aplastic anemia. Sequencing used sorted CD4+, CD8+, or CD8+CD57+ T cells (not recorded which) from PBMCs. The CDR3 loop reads CASSLASGVPYNEQFF. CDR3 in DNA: TGTGCCAGCAGCTTAGCGTCAGGGGTACCCTACAATGAGCAGTTCTTC.